What follows are 11 T cell receptor beta chains derived from one specimen sequenced in a study of CD8+CD57+ T cells in acquired aplastic anemia. Genomic DNA acted as the template from which TCR beta VDJ combination and CDR3 sequence profiling were carried out. TCRdb reprocessed the reads with MiXCR, giving one entry per CDR3 protein. The data show 150,000 to 200,000 distinct CDR3 sequences, about 45% seen once. Individuals selected for sequencing had exhibited CD8+CD57+ cell expansion on flow cytometry. Sequences were obtained from sorted CD4+, CD8+, or CD8+CD57+ T cells (not recorded which) from PBMCs. These receptors all come from a human donor with aplastic anemia.

Many counts were recorded for this clonotype. The genes are TRBV2 and TRBJ2-3, with TRBD2 identical over 8 bases. Germline V gene sequence: CDR1 SNHLY, CDR2 FYNNEI. The length of the CDR3 is 14 residues. V shed 5 bases and J 6 bases; nucleotides not matched to a gene: 7. This chain's CDR3 is CASSRGGLVDTQYF. The DNA for the CDR3 is TGTGCCAGCAGTCGGGGGGGCCTGGTGGATACGCAGTATTTT.

The CDR3 nucleotides read TGTGCCACCAGCAGAGTGCGGAAGAGCACAGATACGCAGTATTTT. Amino acids: CATSRVRKSTDTQYF. This chain joins TRBV15 and TRBJ2-3; D gene unclear. The CDR3 has 15 amino acids. The germline V gene has CDR1 LNHNV and CDR2 YYDKDF (reference sequence). Between the trimmed V and J ends, which lost 1 base and 0 bases, there was a span of 8 bases.

A single count supports this clonotype. The rearrangement joins TRBV5-6 to TRBJ2-1, with 9 bases fitting TRBD2. The CDR3 has 16 residues. The V segment lost 1 base and the J segment 9 bases; nucleotides outside the gene matches: 11. From germline, CDR1 is SGHDT and CDR2 YYEEEE. The CDR3 nucleotides are TGTGCCAGCAGCTTGAGGGGCGGGGGGGCCAGTAGTGAGCAGTTCTTC. Translating it yields CASSLRGGGASSEQFF.

The genes are TRBV6-1 and TRBJ2-5, with 7 positions matching TRBD2. The length of the CDR3 is 13 residues. The germline V gene encodes CDR1 MNHNS and CDR2 SASEGT. The V segment lost 7 bases and the J segment 1 base; nucleotides outside the gene matches: 3. The chain's CDR3 is CASNPGGQETQYF. The CDR3 coding sequence is TGTGCCAGCAATCCGGGAGGCCAAGAGACCCAGTACTTC.

This clonotype was counted a single time. This chain uses TRBV12-3 or TRBV12-4 with TRBJ1-2, with 9 bases lining up with TRBD1. The CDR3 covers 14 residues. V shed 6 bases, J shed 3 bases, and the junction held 5 bases outside the gene matches. The CDR3 spells CASSTGGAHYGYTF. The CDR3 DNA reads as TGTGCCAGCAGCACAGGGGGCGCACACTATGGCTACACCTTC.

This CDR3 reads CASSQDRGTDTQYF. CDR3 coding DNA: TGTGCCAGCAGCCAGGACAGGGGCACAGATACGCAGTATTTT. The V and J genes are TRBV2 and TRBJ2-3; the match to TRBD1 covers 8 bases. CDR3 length: 14 amino acids. Looked up from germline, CDR1 is SNHLY and CDR2 is FYNNEI. With V trimmed by 6 bases and J by 1 base, 3 bases remained unmatched.

This clonotype was recorded at least ten times. The rearrangement joins TRBV7-9 to TRBJ1-3; D may be TRBD1 (6 bases). Trimming took 1 base from V and 2 from J, leaving 21 bases between them. This CDR3 contains 19 residues. Germline V lookup: CDR1 SEHNR, CDR2 FQNEAQ (reference sequence). CDR3 region: CASSLVLSPNRVPGNTIYF. The CDR3 coding sequence is TGTGCCAGCAGCTTAGTCCTTTCCCCCAACAGGGTCCCTGGAAACACCATATATTTT.

CDR3 in DNA: TGTGCCAGTAGTATGGAGCGGGGTAACACTGAAGCTTTCTTT. This codes for CASSMERGNTEAFF. This chain connects TRBV19 to TRBJ1-1, with D uncertain. The CDR3 runs 14 residues. The V gene's germline CDR1 is LNHDA and CDR2 SQIVND (reference sequence). Trimming removed 3 bases from V and 2 bases from J, with 10 bases in between.

This clonotype was seen many times. This chain connects TRBV20-1 to TRBJ1-2; 9 nucleotides match TRBD1. J lost 7 bases, V lost 2 bases, and 26 bases had no gene match. The germline V gene has CDR1 DFQATT and CDR2 SNEGSKA (reference sequence). This CDR3 spans 20 amino acids. The CDR3 sequence: CSARPPSRDRVSERMAGYTF. CDR3 bases: TGCAGTGCTAGACCTCCGTCCCGGGACAGGGTTAGTGAGCGGATGGCTGGCTACACCTTC.

The rearrangement uses TRBV7-8 and TRBJ1-4; D call uncertain. The germline V and J ends were trimmed by 5 bases and 11 bases, with 12 bases remaining between them. Germline values: CDR1 SGHVS, CDR2 FQNEAQ. This CDR3 is 12 amino acids long. In DNA, the CDR3 is TGTGCCAGCAGCCAGAGGTTGGGGAAACTGTTTTTT. It specifies CASSQRLGKLFF.

This clonotype was recorded a few times. Since a much larger clone is just one base distant, this may be a read error. CDR3 DNA: TGTGCCGGCAGCCGGACTCAGGGACTGGTTGAAAAACTGTTTTTT. Translating gives CAGSRTQGLVEKLFF. The chain recombines TRBV7-9 with TRBJ1-4; possible D gene TRBD1, 5 bases. This CDR3 contains 15 residues. Looked up from germline, CDR1 is SEHNR and CDR2 is FQNEAQ (reference sequence).